The present T cell receptor (beta chain) was sequenced within a study of T cell clonotyping in hematopoietic cell transplantation. As for this clone: Its antigen is currently unknown.

V was clipped by 0 bases and J by 9 bases, with 9 bases between them. The CDR3 sequence is 13 residues long. Germline V gene sequence: CDR1 MNHEY, CDR2 SVGAGI. General study points: Higher Inverse Simpson Index values in graft donor and pretransplant recipient predicted broader posttransplant TCR diversity. Few recipient clonotypes overlapped donors; over 97% were de novo at given depth.

Method: immunoSEQ multiplex PCR; TCRdb's copy keeps in-frame clones and lacks some. The data hold about 45,000 clones, with around 95% observed a single time. The chain recombines TRBV6-5 with TRBJ2-1; D unresolved. The sample comprised peripheral blood mononuclear cells. The receptor was derived from a woman aged 50 to 60 in good health. Some clones in this sample may be carry-over from other donors' samples. In DNA, the CDR3 is TGTGCCAGCAGTTACTCATCGGGTGGTGAGCAGTTCTTC. Protein: CASSYSSGGEQFF.